The 5 T cell receptor beta chains below come from one sample, sequenced in a study of T cells in Graves' hyperthyroidism and ophthalmopathy. Amplified regions were TCR beta CDR3 sequences from RNA transcripts. A set of HTBI primers served as the primers for a first-round RT-PCR of the TCR CDR3. From the multiplex PCR reads, TCRdb called clonotypes with MiXCR, one entry per CDR3 protein. The sample includes 160,000 or so distinct CDR3 sequences, about a tenth of them seen just once. The sequencing input was blood. The receptors originated from a woman aged 18-35 years with Graves' hyperthyroidism that later progressed to Graves' ophthalmopathy.

The gene calls are TRBV14 and TRBJ2-4; D could derive from TRBD1 or TRBD2 (5 bases each). V lost 2 bases and J lost 0, with 20 bases in between. This CDR3 has 19 amino acids. In germline, CDR1 is SGHDN, CDR2 FVKESK. The CDR3 sequence: CASSQRRRGELLAKNIQYF. The CDR3 bases are TGTGCCAGCAGCCAAAGGAGAAGAGGGGAGCTACTAGCCAAAAACATTCAGTACTTC.

This clonotype was counted many times. This rearrangement joins TRBV10-2 to TRBJ2-1; no clear D. Germline V gene lookup returns CDR1 WSHSY and CDR2 SAAADI. V was shortened by 7 bases and J by 9 bases, with 10 bases between the two germline ends. CDR3 length: 11 residues. The CDR3 region has the DNA TGCGCCAGCATGATGGGGTTTGAGCAGTTCTTC. Translated: CASMMGFEQFF.

This clonotype was seen a handful of times. This chain joins TRBV4-2 and TRBJ2-7; 10 positions match TRBD2. The junction had 2 bases not matched to a gene; V was cut back by 0 bases and J by 0 bases. The CDR3 consists of 16 residues. Per the germline V gene, CDR1 is LGHNA and CDR2 is YNFKEQ. The CDR3 loop reads CASSQDSGGSSYEQYF. The DNA for the CDR3 is TGTGCCAGCAGCCAAGATAGCGGGGGGAGCTCCTACGAGCAGTACTTC.

This clonotype was seen ten or more times. V and J are TRBV6-1 and TRBJ2-3; 11 nucleotides agree with TRBD2. Germline CDR1 is MNHNS and CDR2 is SASEGT. Trimming at V came to 7 bases and at J to 4 bases, leaving 7 bases not matched to a gene. The CDR3 spans 15 residues. The CDR3: CASKLLAGVPDTQYF. CDR3 bases: TGTGCCAGCAAGCTACTAGCGGGGGTCCCAGATACGCAGTATTTT.

In its sample, this clonotype was seen a few times. This chain connects TRBV10-1 to TRBJ2-1; the match to TRBD1 covers 9 bases. The CDR3 covers 15 residues. Germline CDR1 reads WNHNN; CDR2 reads SYGVQD (reference sequence). J was trimmed by 10 bases and V by 5 bases; bases with no gene match: 12. CDR3 DNA sequence: TGCGCCAGCAGTCGAACGGGACAGGGAAGGGGAGAGCAGTTCTTC. This encodes CASSRTGQGRGEQFF.